This T cell receptor (beta chain) derives from a study of blood T cells in healthy people across ages (dated by TCRdb to the mid-2010s). For context, the study as a whole: In model experiments, template switching captured roughly one uniquely barcoded TCR beta cDNA molecule for every two T cells. The study measured age-related changes in TCR beta repertoire diversity using deep sequencing normalized with unique cDNA molecular identifiers. Four age groups were formed from the donors: young (average roughly 15 years), middle-aged (more than 35), aged (around 62) and long-lived (82). For two donors (one aged 18 to 29 and one aged 80 or older), the study analyzed two additional independent replicas of 1 million unique cDNA reads from the same blood draw. Overall results and qualifications from the work: Conclusive comparison of naive and antigen-experienced compartments was prevented by the profiling of bulk unsorted PBMCs. Total diversity estimates from one million sequenced T cells were considered lower bounds and underestimates. Because the CMV infection status of the donors was unknown, age-related changes in expanded clonotypes may potentially have been confounded. Observed TCR beta diversity correlated strongly with the percentage of naive T cells measured by flow cytometry. Compared with the aged group, more naive CD4+ T cells, fewer expanded clones and increased TCR diversity were shown by the long-lived group, suggesting age selection. Observed TCR beta diversity per million T cells fell roughly linearly with age, and a significant reduction was already apparent by age roughly 40.

Systemically healthy Caucasian individuals from Russia, about 38 in total and aged about 6 to 100 years, were included as donors. Each donor gave roughly 9.5 milliliters of peripheral blood, collected into EDTA-treated Vacutainer tubes. PBMCs were isolated by Ficoll-Paque density-gradient centrifugation, with at least 6 million obtained per sample. Total RNA was extracted from PBMCs with Trizol reagent, with at least 5 micrograms obtained per sample. The percentages of naive CD45RAhigh/CD27high T cells were determined by flow cytometry on a PBMC aliquot from every donor. This clonotype was picked up a small number of times. Its antigen is still unknown. No much larger clonotype is one base removed from it; base qualities were not supplied. Inclusive of the bounding cysteine and phenylalanine, the CDR3 is 17 residues long. Only the CDR3 part of the read is kept: 51 bases, read in frame from the first base. V is reduced by 1 base and J by 3 bases, leaving a spacing of 15 bases between them. Sequences SGHVS (CDR1) and FQNEAQ (CDR2) are obtained from the germline V gene.

The library was built by means of 5' RACE. Data came from an Illumina HiSeq 2500. A second PCR of about 6 to 11 cycles was run with a J-beta primer mix and a sample-barcoded 5' primer. A template-switch 5' adaptor carrying 12 random nucleotides introduced a unique molecular identifier onto each TCR beta cDNA molecule. Each sample yielded at least 3 million CDR3-containing paired-end reads. First-strand cDNA synthesis was performed from all RNA using the Mint cDNA synthesis kit, with priming by a TRBC-specific oligonucleotide. Following uracil-DNA glycosylase treatment, all cDNA underwent a first 18-cycle PCR with the universal primers M1SS and BC2_uni_R. Under the source paper's analysis protocol: Normalization of each sample was performed by random selection of 1 million high-quality reads, each carrying a distinct molecular identifier. Instead of being binned into consensus sequences, reads that shared molecular identifiers were thrown out. MiTCR, run with a Q25 quality threshold and the strictest error-elimination algorithm, handled CDR3 identification, clonotype clustering and error correction. A nonparametric unseen species model with Euler transformation was used to estimate a lower bound on total TCR beta diversity. TCRdb reprocessed the public reads (quality trimming at Q25 with fastp, clone calling with MiXCR) and kept in-frame beta chains. Entries are consolidated by CDR3 protein sequence, retaining the most common genes and DNA. These V and J calls rely on TCRdb rather than the paper's analysis. The sample yields more than 900,000 distinct CDR3 sequences; almost 25% were counted once. The top ten clonotypes cover approximately 0.7% of the sample.

These data also featured in a second study, about T cells of mothers and their children. The second study's authors report: Nine systemically healthy Caucasian individuals served as donors, namely three mothers together with their six children. cDNA synthesis used all of the extracted RNA, with around 1.4 ug of RNA in each 15 ul reaction. Sample barcodes and 2-4 random nucleotides were added via the M1S primer in the second PCR. More than 9.5 million TCR beta CDR3 reads were obtained from each mother, and approximately 3 million reads were obtained from each child. In both related and unrelated pairs, thymic selection shapes the output of TCR recombination in a similar way, with inherited differences having only a minor effect. Normalized repertoire overlap was always found to be slightly, but never significantly, higher in related mother-child pairs than in unrelated mother-child pairs. Persistent microchimeric T cell clones were not detected, at a sensitivity of about 100 clones per million clonotypes. The study used deep NGS to compare TCR beta repertoires of mothers and children, seeking features distinguishing related mother-child pairs from unrelated individuals. Mothers averaged roughly 36 +/- 4 years of age and children averaged about 10 +/- 4 years. After adapter ligation was performed with NEBNext reagents, the libraries were sequenced on an Illumina HiSeq 2000 with 100+100 nt paired-end reads. To avoid cross-contamination, the mother libraries and the child libraries were prepared a month apart and sequenced in separate runs. Each donor had between roughly 500,000 and 2,200,000 distinct TCR beta clonotypes identified. Naive TCR beta clonotypes were estimated from low-frequency clonotypes matched to each donor's FACS-determined naive share, without sorting.

The sequenced material came from blood. This clonotype was obtained from a girl aged 2 to 10 in good health. Here the chain combines TRBV7-8 and TRBJ1-4; a tentative D call is TRBD1 (5 bases match). The bases read TGTGCCAGCAGCTTAGTGATTGGGAGGGACCCTAATGAAAAACTGTTTTTT. It translates as CASSLVIGRDPNEKLFF.